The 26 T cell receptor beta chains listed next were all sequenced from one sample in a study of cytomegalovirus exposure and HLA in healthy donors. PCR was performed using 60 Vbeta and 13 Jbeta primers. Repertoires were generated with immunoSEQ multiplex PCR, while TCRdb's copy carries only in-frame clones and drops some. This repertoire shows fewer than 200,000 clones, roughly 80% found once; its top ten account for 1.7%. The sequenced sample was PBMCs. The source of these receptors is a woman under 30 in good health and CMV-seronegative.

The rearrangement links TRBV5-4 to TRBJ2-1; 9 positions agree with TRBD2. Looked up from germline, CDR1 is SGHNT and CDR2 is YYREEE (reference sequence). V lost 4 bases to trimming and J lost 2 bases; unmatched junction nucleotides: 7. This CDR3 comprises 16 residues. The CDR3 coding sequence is TGTGCCAGCAGCCGCGGGGGGGCCACTCCCTACAATGAGCAGTTCTTC. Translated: CASSRGGATPYNEQFF. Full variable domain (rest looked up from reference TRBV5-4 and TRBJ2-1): ETGVTQSPTHLIKTRGQQVTLRCSSQSGHNTVSWYQQALGQGPQFIFQYYREEENGRGNFPPRFSGLQFPNYSSELNVNALELDDSALYLCASSRGGATPYNEQFFGPGTRLTVL.

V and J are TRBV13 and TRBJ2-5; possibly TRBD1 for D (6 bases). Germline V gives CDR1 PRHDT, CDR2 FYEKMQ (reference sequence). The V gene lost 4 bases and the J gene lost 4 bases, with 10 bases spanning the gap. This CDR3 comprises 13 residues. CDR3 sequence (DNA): TGTGCCAGCAGCTACAGGGAGAGAGAGACCCAGTACTTC. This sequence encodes CASSYRERETQYF.

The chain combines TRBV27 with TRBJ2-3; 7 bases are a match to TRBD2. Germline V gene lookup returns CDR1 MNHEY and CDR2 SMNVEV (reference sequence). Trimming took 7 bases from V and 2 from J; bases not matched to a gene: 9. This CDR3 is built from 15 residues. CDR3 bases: TGTGCCAGCACCGGGTCGGCGGGAGACACAGATACGCAGTATTTT. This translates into CASTGSAGDTDTQYF.

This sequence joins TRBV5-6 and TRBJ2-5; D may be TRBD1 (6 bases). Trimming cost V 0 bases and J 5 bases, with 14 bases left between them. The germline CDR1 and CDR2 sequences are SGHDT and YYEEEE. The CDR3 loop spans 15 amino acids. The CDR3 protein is CASSLAGEPGETQYF. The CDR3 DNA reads TGTGCCAGCAGCTTGGCAGGGGAGCCGGGGGAGACCCAGTACTTC.

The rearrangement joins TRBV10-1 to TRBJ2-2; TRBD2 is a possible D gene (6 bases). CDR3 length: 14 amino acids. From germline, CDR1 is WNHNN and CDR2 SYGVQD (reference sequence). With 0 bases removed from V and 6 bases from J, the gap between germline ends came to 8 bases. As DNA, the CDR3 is TGCGCCAGCAGTGAGTCGGGGGGTGCCGGGGAGCTGTTTTTT. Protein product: CASSESGGAGELFF.

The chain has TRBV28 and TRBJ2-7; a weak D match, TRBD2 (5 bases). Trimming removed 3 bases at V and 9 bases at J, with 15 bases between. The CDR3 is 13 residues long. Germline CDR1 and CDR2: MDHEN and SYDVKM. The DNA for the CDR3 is TGTGCCAGCAGTTTTAGGGCCAGCGAGGGGCAGTACTTC. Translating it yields CASSFRASEGQYF.

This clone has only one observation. The DNA for the CDR3 is TGTGCCAGCAGCTACCCCTTGATTATACCCCAGTACGCCGGGGAGCTGTTTTTT. Translation: CASSYPLIIPQYAGELFF. The V gene is TRBV7-9, the J gene TRBJ2-2, with D unclear. Trimming took 4 bases from V and 6 from J, leaving 24 bases between them. The CDR3 sequence is 18 residues long. The germline gives CDR1 SEHNR, CDR2 FQNEAQ (reference sequence).

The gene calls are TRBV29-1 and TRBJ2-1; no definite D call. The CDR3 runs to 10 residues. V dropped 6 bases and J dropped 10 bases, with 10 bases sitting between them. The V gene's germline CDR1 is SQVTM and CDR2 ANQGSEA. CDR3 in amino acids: CSVAEREQFF. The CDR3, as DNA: TGCAGCGTCGCGGAGAGGGAGCAGTTCTTC.

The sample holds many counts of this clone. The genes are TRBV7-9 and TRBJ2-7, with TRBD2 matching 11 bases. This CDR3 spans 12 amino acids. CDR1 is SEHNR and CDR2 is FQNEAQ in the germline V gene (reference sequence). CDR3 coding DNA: TGTGCATCTAGCGGGAGGAACGACGAGCAGTACGTC. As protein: CASSGRNDEQYV.

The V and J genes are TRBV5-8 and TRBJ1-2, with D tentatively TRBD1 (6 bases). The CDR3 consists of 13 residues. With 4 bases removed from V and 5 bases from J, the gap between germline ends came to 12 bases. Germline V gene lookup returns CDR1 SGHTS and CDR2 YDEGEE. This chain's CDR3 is CASSPDRNYGYTF. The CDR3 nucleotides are TGTGCCAGCAGCCCGGACAGAAATTATGGCTACACCTTC.

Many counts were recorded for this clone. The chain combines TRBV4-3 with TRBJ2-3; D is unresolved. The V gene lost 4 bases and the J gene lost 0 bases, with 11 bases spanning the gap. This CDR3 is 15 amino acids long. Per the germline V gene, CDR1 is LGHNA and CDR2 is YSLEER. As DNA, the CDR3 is TGCGCCAGCAGCCTGTTTTGGCGGAGCACAGATACGCAGTATTTT. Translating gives CASSLFWRSTDTQYF.

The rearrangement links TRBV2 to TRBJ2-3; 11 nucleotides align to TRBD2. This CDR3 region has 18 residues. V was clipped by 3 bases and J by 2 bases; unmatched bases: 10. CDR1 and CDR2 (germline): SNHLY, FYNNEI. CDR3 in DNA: TGTGCCAGCAGTGAGTGGCGCCCGGGACTAGCGGTCACAGATACGCAGTATTTT. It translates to CASSEWRPGLAVTDTQYF.

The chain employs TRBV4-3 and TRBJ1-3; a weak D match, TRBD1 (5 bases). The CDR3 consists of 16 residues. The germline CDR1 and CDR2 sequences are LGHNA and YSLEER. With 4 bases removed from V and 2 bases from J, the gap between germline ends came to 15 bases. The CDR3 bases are TGCGCCAGCAGCCGACTAGGGACGATTCCTGGAAACACCATATATTTT. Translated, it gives CASSRLGTIPGNTIYF.

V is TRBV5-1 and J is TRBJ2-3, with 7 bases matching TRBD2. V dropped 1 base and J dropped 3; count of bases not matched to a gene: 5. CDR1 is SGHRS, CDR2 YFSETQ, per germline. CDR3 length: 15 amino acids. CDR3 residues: CASSLQTSETDTQYF. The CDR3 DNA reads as TGCGCCAGCAGCTTGCAAACTAGCGAGACAGATACGCAGTATTTT.

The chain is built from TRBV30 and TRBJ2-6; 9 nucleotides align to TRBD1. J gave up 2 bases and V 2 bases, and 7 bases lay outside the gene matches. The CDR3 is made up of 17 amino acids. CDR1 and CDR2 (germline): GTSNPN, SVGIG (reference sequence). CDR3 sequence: CAWSRDRGFPGANVLTF. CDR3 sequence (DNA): TGTGCCTGGAGTAGAGACAGGGGGTTCCCTGGGGCCAACGTCCTGACTTTC. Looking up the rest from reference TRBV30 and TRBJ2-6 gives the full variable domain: SQTIHQWPATLVQPVGSPLSLECTVEGTSNPNLYWYRQAAGRGLQLLFYSVGIGQISSEVPQNLSASRPQDRQFILSSKKLLLSDSGFYLCAWSRDRGFPGANVLTFGAGSRLTVL.

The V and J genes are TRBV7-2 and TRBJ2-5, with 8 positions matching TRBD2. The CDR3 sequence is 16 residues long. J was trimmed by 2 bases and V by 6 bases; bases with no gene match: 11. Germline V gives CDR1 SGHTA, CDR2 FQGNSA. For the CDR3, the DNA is TGTGCCAGCAGGCGGGGTAGCGGGGCTACTCAAGAGACCCAGTACTTC. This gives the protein CASRRGSGATQETQYF.

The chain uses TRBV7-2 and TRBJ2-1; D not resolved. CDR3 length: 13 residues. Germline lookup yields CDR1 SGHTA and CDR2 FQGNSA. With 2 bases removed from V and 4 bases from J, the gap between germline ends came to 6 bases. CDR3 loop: CASSLPVYNEQFF. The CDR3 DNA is TGTGCCAGCAGCTTACCGGTTTACAATGAGCAGTTCTTC.

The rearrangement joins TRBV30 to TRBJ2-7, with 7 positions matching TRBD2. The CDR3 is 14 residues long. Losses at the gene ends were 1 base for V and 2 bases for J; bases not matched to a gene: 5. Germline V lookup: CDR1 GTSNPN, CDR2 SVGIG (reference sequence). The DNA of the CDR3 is TGTGCCTGGAGTGAGTCTAGCGGAACCTACGAGCAGTACGTC. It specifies CAWSESSGTYEQYV.

The CDR3 protein is CAWSFGGSYEQYF. In DNA form, the CDR3 reads TGTGCCTGGAGCTTTGGCGGGTCCTACGAGCAGTACTTC. The V call is TRBV30, the J call TRBJ2-7; D is possibly TRBD2 (5 bases). The CDR3 runs 13 residues. Germline CDR1 GTSNPN, CDR2 SVGIG (reference sequence). V gave up 3 bases and J gave up 1 base, with 10 bases separating them.

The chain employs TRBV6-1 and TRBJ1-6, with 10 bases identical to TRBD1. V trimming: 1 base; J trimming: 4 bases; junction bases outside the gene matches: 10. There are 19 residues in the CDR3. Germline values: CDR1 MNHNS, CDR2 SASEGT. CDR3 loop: CASSEGQGALSPYNSPLHF. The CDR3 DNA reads TGTGCCAGCAGTGAAGGACAGGGGGCCCTCTCGCCTTATAATTCACCCCTCCACTTT.

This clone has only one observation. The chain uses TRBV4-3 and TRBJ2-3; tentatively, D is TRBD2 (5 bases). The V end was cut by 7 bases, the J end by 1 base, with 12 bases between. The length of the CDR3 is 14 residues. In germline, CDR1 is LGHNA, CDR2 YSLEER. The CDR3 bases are TGCGCCAGCAAACGGGATATGGGCACAGATACGCAGTATTTT. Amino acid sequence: CASKRDMGTDTQYF.

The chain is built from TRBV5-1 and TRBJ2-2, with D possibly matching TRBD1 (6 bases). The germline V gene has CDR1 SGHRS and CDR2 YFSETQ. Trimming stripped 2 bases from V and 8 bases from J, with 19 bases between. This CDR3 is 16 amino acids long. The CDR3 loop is CASSFSLQGSAGELFF. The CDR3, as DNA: TGCGCCAGCAGCTTCTCCTTACAGGGTTCCGCTGGGGAGCTGTTTTTT.

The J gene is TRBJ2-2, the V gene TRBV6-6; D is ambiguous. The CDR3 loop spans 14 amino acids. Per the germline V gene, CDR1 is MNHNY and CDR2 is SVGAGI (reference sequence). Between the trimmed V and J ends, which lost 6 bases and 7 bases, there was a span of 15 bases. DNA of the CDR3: TGTGCCAGCAGCAACCAACAGCACGGCGGGGAGCTGTTTTTT. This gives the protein CASSNQQHGGELFF.

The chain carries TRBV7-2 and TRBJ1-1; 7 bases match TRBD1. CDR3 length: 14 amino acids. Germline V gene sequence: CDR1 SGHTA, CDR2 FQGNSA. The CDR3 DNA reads TGTGCTACTCACACTCGGAGACAGGGTCGGAGAGCTTTCTTT. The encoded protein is CATHTRRQGRRAFF. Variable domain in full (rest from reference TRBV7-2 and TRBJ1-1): GAGVSQSPSNKVTEKGKDVELRCDPISGHTALYWYRQSLGQGLEFLIYFQGNSAPDKSGLPSDRFSAERTGGSVSTLTIQRTQQEDSAVYLCATHTRRQGRRAFFGQGTRLTVV.

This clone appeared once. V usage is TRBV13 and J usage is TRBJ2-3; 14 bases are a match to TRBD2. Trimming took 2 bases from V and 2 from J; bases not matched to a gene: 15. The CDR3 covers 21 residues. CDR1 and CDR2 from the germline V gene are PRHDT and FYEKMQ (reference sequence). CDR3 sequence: CASSLSAGTSGRVPHTDTQYF. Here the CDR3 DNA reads TGTGCCAGCAGCTTAAGCGCGGGGACTAGCGGGAGAGTTCCACACACAGATACGCAGTATTTT.

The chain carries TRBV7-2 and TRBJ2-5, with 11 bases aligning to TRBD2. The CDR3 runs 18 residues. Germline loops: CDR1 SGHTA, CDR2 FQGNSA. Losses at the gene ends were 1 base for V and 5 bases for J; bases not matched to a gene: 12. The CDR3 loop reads CASSLVALLAGVGETQYF. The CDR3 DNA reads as TGTGCCAGCAGCTTAGTCGCCCTACTAGCGGGAGTGGGGGAGACCCAGTACTTC.